Given below is one T cell receptor (beta chain) in context. Its antigen is as yet unknown. The source of the sample is a study of cytomegalovirus exposure and HLA in healthy donors. Study-wide points: HLA-A and HLA-B allele assignments for most subjects were reportedly predicted accurately using TCR beta sequences.

A multiplex PCR was run with 60 Vbeta primers and 13 Jbeta primers. The assay was immunoSEQ multiplex PCR, and TCRdb's table has in-frame clones only and misses some. The sample records some 200,000 clones, 81% being singletons. Sequenced material: PBMCs. The receptor was isolated from a man aged 45 to 65 in good health and CMV-seronegative.

The CDR3 nucleotides are TGCGCCAGCAGCCTAGGGACAGGAGCCGAGCAGTACTTC. It specifies CASSLGTGAEQYF. This chain joins TRBV4-1 and TRBJ2-7, with TRBD1 matching over 8 bases. CDR1 is MGHRA and CDR2 is YSYEKL in the germline V gene. This CDR3 is 13 amino acids long. Trimming took 4 bases from V and 6 from J; bases not matched to a gene: 5.